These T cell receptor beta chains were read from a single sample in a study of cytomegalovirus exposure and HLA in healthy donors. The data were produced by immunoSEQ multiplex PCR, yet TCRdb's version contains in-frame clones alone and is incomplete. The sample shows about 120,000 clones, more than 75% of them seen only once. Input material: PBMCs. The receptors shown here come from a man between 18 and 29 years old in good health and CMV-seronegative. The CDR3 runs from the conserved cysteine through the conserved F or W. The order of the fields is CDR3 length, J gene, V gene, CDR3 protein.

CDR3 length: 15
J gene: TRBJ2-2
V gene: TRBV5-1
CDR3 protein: CASSQGQRNTGELFF

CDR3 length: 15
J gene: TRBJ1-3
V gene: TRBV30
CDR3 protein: CAWSVFGISGNTIYF

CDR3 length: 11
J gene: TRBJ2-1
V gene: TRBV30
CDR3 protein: CAWSGREHPFF

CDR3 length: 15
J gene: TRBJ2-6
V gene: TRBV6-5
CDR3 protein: CASSSPGGGGDVLTF

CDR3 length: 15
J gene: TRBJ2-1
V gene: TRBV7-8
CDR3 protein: CASSGGQGAIYEQFF

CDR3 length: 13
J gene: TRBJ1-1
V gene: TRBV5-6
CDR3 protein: CASSPPGNTEAFF

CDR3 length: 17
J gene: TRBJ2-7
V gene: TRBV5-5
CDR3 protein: CASSIEVGTSGRYEQYF

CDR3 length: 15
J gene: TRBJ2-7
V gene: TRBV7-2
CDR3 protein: CASSLTRDRAYEQYF

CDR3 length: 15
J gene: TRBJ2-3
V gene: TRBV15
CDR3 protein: CATSGRGGLTDTQYF

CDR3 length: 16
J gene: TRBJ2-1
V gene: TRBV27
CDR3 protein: CASSPLSSGRYNEQFF

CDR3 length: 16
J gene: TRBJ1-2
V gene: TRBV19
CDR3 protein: CASSIWRGATSGGYTF

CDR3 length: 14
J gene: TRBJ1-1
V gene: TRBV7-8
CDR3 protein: CASSRQRQGYAAFF

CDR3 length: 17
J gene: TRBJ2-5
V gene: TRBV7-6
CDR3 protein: CASSLVVGTGIGETQYF

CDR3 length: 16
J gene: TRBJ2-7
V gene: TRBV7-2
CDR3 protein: CASSLGVSGRAGEQYF

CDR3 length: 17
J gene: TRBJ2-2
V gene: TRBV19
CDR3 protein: CASSPRASGSSAGELFF

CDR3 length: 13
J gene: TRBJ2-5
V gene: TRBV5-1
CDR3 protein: CASNWSPGETQYF

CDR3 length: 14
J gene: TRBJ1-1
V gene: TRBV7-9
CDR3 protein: CASSFQGENTEAFF

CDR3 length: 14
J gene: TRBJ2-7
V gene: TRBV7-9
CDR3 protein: CASSPIAGFYEQYF

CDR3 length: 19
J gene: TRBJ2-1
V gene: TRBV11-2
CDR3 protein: CASSRLGVALAGKSNEQFF

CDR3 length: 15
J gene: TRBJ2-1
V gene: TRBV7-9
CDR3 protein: CASSPGTAFYNEQFF

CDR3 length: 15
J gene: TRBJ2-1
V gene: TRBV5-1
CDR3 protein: CASSLGAVTVNEQFF

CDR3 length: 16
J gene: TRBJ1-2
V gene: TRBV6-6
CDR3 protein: CASSYLPAAANYGYTF

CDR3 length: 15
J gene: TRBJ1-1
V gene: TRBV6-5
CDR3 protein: CASSTTGGLVTEAFF

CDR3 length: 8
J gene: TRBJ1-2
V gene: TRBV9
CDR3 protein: CASSPRDF

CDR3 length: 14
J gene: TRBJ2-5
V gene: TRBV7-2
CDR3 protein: CASRKSGGSETQYF

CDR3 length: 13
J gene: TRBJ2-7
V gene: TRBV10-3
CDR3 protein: CAISEIGEGEQYF

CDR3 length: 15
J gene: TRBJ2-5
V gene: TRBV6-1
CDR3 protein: CASRFSQAGQETQYF

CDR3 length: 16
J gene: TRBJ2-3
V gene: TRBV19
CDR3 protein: CASTAGSGLNTDTQYF

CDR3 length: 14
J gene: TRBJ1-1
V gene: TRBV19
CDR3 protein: CASSIVGVLTEAFF

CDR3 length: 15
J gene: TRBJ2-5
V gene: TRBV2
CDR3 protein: CASSGTGGVRETQYF

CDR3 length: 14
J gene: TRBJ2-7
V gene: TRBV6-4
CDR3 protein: CASSDPASSYEQYF

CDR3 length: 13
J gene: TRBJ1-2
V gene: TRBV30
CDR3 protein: CAWKFGGNYGYTF

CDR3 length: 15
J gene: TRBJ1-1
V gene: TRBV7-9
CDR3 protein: CASSHPGQGNTEAFF

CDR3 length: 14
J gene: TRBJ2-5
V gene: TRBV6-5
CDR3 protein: CASSYSRSQETQYF

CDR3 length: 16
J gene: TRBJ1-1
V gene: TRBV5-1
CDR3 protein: CASSPDSGGMNTEAFF

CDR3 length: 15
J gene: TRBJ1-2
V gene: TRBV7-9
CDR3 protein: CASSLAGQGNYGYTF

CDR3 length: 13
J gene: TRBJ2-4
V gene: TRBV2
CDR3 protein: CATGREAKNIQYF

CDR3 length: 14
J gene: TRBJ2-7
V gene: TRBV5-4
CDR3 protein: CASSSQGRPYEQYF

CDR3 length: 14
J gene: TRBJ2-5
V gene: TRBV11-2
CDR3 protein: CASSLFSGQETQYF

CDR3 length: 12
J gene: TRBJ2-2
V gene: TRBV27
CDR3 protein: CASSQGFRELFF

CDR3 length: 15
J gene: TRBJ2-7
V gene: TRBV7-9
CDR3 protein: CASSLLRDRGSEQYF

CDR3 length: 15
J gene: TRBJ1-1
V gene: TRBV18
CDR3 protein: CASSPGIGAVTEAFF

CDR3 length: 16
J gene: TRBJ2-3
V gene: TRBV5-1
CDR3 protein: CASSDGGAGSTDTQYF

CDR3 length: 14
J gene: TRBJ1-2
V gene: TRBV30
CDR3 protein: CAWSAGTKGYGYTF

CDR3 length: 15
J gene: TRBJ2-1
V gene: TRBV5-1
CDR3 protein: CASTWGQGAYNEQFF

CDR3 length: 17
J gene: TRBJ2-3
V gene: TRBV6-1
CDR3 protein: CASSEALAGYSTDTQYF

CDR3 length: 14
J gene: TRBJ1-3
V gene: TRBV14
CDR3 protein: CASSQGTGGNTIYF

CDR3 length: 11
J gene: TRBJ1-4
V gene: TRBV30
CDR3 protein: CAWRLGEKLFF

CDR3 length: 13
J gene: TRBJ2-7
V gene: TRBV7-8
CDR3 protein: CASSLGRGYEQYF

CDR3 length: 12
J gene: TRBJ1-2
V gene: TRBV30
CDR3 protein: CAWSATGNGYTF

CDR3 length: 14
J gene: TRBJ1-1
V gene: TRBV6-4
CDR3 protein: CASSDRGGRTEAFF

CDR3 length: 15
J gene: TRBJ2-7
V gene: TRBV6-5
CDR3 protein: CASSLAGGLSYEQYF

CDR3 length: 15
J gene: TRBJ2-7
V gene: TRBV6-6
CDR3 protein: CASSYSIQGAYEQYF

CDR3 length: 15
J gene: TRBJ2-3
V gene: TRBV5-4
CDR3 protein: CASSPGPSMTDTQYF

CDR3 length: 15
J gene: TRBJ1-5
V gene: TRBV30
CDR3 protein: CAWSVRGGGYQPQHF

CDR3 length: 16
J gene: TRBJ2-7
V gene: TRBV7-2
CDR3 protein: CASSPRGAGPLYEQYF

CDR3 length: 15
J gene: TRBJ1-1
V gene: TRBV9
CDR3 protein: CASSVAPGANTEAFF